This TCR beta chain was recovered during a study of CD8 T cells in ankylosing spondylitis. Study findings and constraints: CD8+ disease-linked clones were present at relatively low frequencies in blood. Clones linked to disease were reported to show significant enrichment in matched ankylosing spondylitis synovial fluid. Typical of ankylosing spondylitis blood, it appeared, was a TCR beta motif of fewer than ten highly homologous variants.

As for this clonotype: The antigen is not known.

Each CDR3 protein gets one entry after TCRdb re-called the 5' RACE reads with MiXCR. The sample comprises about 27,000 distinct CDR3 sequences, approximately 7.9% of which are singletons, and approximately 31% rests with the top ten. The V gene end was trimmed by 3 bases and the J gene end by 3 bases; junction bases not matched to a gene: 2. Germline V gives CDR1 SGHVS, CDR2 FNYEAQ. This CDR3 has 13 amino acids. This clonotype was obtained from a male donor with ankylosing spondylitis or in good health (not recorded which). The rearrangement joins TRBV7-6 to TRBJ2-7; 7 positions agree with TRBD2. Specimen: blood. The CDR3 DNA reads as TGTGCCAGCAGCTTGTCTAGCGGCTACGAGCAGTACTTC. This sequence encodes CASSLSSGYEQYF.